This T cell receptor beta chain appears in the sequencing data of a study of T cells after somatic rescue of genetic block. Some clones are missing from TCRdb's copy, which holds only in-frame ones; the method was immunoSEQ multiplex PCR. This table holds more than 10,000 clones, around 72% found once. The CDR3 has 12 amino acids. Per germline, CDR1 SGHRS and CDR2 YFSETQ. The sequenced sample consisted of peripheral blood mononuclear cells (PBMCs). The receptor was derived from a boy younger than 18. The V call is TRBV5-1, the J call TRBJ1-5; TRBD1 might be the D (5 bases). CDR3 protein: CVRGGINQPQHF. CDR3 coding DNA: TGCGTAAGGGGAGGGATCAATCAGCCCCAGCATTTT.